These 17 T cell receptor beta chains share one sample of origin, sequenced in a study of response to subunit inactivated influenza vaccine. A single record per CDR3 protein comes from TCRdb applying MiXCR to the RT-PCR reads. The sample lists about 300,000 distinct CDR3 sequences; less than 25% were seen once. The input for sequencing was PBMCs from blood, taken roughly 20 months after vaccination. All receptors derive from a man between 50 and 75 years old who received an inactivated influenza vaccine.

J is TRBJ2-1 and V is TRBV12-3 or TRBV12-4; either TRBD1 or TRBD2 may supply D (5 bases each). There are 13 residues in the CDR3. V dropped 6 bases and J dropped 12 bases, with 18 bases sitting between them. The CDR3: CASSPGPTEGQFF. CDR3 sequence (DNA): TGTGCCAGCAGCCCGGGACCAACAGAGGGGCAGTTCTTC.

CDR3 sequence: CASSLASGYNEQFF. CDR3 sequence (DNA): TGTGCCAGCAGCTTGGCTAGCGGCTACAATGAGCAGTTCTTC. This chain links TRBV5-6 with TRBJ2-1, with 7 bases identical to TRBD2. V gave up 0 bases and J gave up 3 bases; unmatched junction bases: 0. The CDR3 spans 14 residues. The V gene's germline CDR1 is SGHDT and CDR2 YYEEEE.

V usage is TRBV20-1 and J usage is TRBJ1-4; D unresolved. The CDR3 is 13 amino acids. Between the trimmed V and J ends, which lost 2 bases and 7 bases, there was a span of 11 bases. Germline V gene lookup returns CDR1 DFQATT and CDR2 SNEGSKA (reference sequence). The CDR3 DNA follows: TGCAGTGCTAGAAACTTTGTAGGTGAAAAACTGTTTTTT. This sequence encodes CSARNFVGEKLFF.

This chain uses TRBV7-2 with TRBJ1-1; D is unresolved. CDR3 length equals 11 residues. Trimming removed 5 bases from V and 11 bases from J, with 12 bases in between. CDR1 and CDR2 (germline): SGHTA, FQGNSA. The DNA for the CDR3 is TGTGCCAGCAGCCCGGGCTCCGGGGCTTTCTTT. Translation gives CASSPGSGAFF.

This clonotype was detected a few times. The V call is TRBV12-3 or TRBV12-4, the J call TRBJ1-2; weak D call: TRBD1 (5 bases). The CDR3 runs to 12 residues. V lost 6 bases and J 6 bases, leaving 11 bases between the germline ends. The CDR3 loop is CASSSGYDGYTF. The CDR3 nucleotides read TGTGCCAGCAGCTCAGGGTATGATGGCTACACCTTC.

This clonotype was detected many times. V and J are TRBV29-1 and TRBJ1-2, with D perhaps TRBD1 (5 bases). Germline V gene data show CDR1 as SQVTM and CDR2 as ANQGSEA. V was trimmed by 7 bases and J by 4 bases, leaving 19 bases between them. There are 14 residues in the CDR3. The CDR3 region has the DNA TGCAGCGCCGAGGGCCCCAGGAGGGGCTATGGCTACACCTTC. As protein: CSAEGPRRGYGYTF.

The chain couples TRBV20-1 to TRBJ2-7; the D is unclear. CDR3 length: 14 residues. V was pared by 0 bases and J by 3 bases, with 12 bases between. Germline V gives CDR1 DFQATT, CDR2 SNEGSKA (reference sequence). DNA of the CDR3: TGCAGTGCTAGAGATCCGGGTTTGGGCTACGAGCAGTACTTC. Encoded protein: CSARDPGLGYEQYF.

This clonotype was found many times. The chain recombines TRBV12-3 or TRBV12-4 with TRBJ1-1, with D unclear. The V end was cut by 1 base, the J end by 2 bases, with 8 bases between. The length of the CDR3 is 14 residues. The DNA for the CDR3 is TGTGCCAGCAGTTTAGGTCACATTAACACTGAAGCTTTCTTT. It specifies CASSLGHINTEAFF.

This clonotype was found a few times. V gene TRBV29-1 combines with J gene TRBJ1-1; possible D gene TRBD1, 5 bases. Trimming stripped 2 bases from V and 7 bases from J, with 11 bases between. Germline assignment: CDR1 SQVTM and CDR2 ANQGSEA. The CDR3 consists of 12 residues. The CDR3 DNA follows: TGCAGCGTTGAATCCCTTGACAGTGAAGCTTTCTTT. Translating gives CSVESLDSEAFF.

This clonotype was seen more than once but under ten times. The chain couples TRBV28 to TRBJ2-1; TRBD2 matches 7 bases. After removal of 2 bases from V and 4 bases from J, the junction contained 2 bases not matched to a gene. The germline gives CDR1 MDHEN, CDR2 SYDVKM. The CDR3 has 14 residues. The CDR3 reads CASSLLAAYNEQFF. The DNA of the CDR3 is TGTGCCAGCAGTTTACTAGCGGCATACAATGAGCAGTTCTTC.

The table lists this clonotype with many counts. The rearrangement uses TRBV4-2 and TRBJ1-5; D gene ambiguous. The germline CDR1 and CDR2 sequences are LGHNA and YNFKEQ. The CDR3 consists of 15 residues. With 4 bases removed from V and 1 base from J, the gap between germline ends came to 11 bases. CDR3 sequence: CASSRELRSNQPQHF. CDR3 coding DNA: TGTGCCAGCAGCCGAGAACTGCGGAGCAATCAGCCCCAGCATTTT.

This clonotype was detected only a few times. The chain has TRBV20-1 and TRBJ2-7; 10 bases fit TRBD2. V dropped 5 bases and J dropped 2; count of bases not matched to a gene: 6. Germline V gene sequence: CDR1 DFQATT, CDR2 SNEGSKA (reference sequence). This CDR3 has 14 residues. This CDR3 is CSAPGLAATYEQYF. Here the CDR3 DNA reads TGCAGTGCTCCCGGACTAGCGGCTACCTACGAGCAGTACTTC.

The count of this clonotype is one. The chain carries TRBV27 and TRBJ1-2, with D maybe TRBD1 (5 bases). The CDR3 covers 15 residues. Deletions cut 6 bases from V and 0 bases from J, with 14 bases between. The germline V gene encodes CDR1 MNHEY and CDR2 SMNVEV (reference sequence). CDR3 DNA sequence: TGTGCCAGCAGCAAGACAGTTAATCCTAACTATGGCTACACCTTC. Encoded protein: CASSKTVNPNYGYTF.

There are a few counts of this clonotype. The chain joins TRBV28 to TRBJ1-1; D is possibly TRBD1 (5 bases). Germline CDR1 MDHEN, CDR2 SYDVKM. CDR3 length: 18 amino acids. V lost 3 bases and J lost 4, with 24 bases in between. The CDR3 protein is CASSFRPRVPSLGTEAFF. CDR3 sequence (DNA): TGTGCCAGCAGTTTCAGGCCCAGGGTTCCCTCTCTGGGCACTGAAGCTTTCTTT.

This clonotype was seen a few times. The CDR3: CASSRGPGEDSPLHF. CDR3 nucleotides: TGTGCCAGCTCCCGAGGGCCAGGGGAAGATTCACCCCTCCACTTT. The V gene is TRBV7-2, the J gene TRBJ1-6, with D possibly matching TRBD1 (6 bases). Germline CDR1 SGHTA, CDR2 FQGNSA. This CDR3 is built from 15 residues. Trimming removed 8 bases at V and 8 bases at J, with 19 bases between.

This clonotype has just a few counts. CDR3 nucleotides: TGTGCCAGCAGACGCCTCTCGGGGACCTACGAGCAGTACTTC. It encodes CASRRLSGTYEQYF. This chain joins TRBV12-3 or TRBV12-4 and TRBJ2-7; a weak D match, TRBD2 (5 bases). Trimming shortened V by 6 bases and J by 2 bases, and 14 bases separated the two germline ends. The CDR3 length is 14 residues.

The chain combines TRBV11-2 with TRBJ2-1; weak D call: TRBD2 (6 bases). The V gene lost 2 bases and the J gene lost 0 bases, with 20 bases spanning the gap. This CDR3 is 19 amino acids long. In germline, CDR1 is SGHAT, CDR2 FQNNGV. Here the CDR3 reads CASSLWGVKRQPSYNEQFF. The CDR3 DNA sequence: TGTGCCAGCAGCTTATGGGGGGTTAAGCGGCAACCCTCCTACAATGAGCAGTTCTTC.